This T cell receptor (beta chain) is drawn from a study of blood T cell repertoires in COVID-19. Study-wide background: Sources were T cells, B-cell-depleted T cells, or PBMCs; the material itself was cDNA or gDNA.

In the source study's methods: It was from reference gene primer amplification that nucleated cell counts were estimated. Libraries were prepared by immunoSEQ multiplex PCR; TCRdb keeps only in-frame clonotypes and omits some of them. V, J and clone size were drawn from that table, and D and trimming were deduced from the DNA. The data contain roughly 100,000 clones, 65% to 90% of them seen just once; the ten biggest clones take up around 4.1%. Material: peripheral blood. The source of this sequence is a man aged 45 to 65 with acute or convalescent COVID-19.

For the CDR3, the DNA is TGTGCCAGCAGTTTATGGGACAGGGGGCAGAATGAGCAGTTCTTC. This sequence encodes CASSLWDRGQNEQFF. The chain recombines TRBV28 with TRBJ2-1; 11 positions match TRBD1. V gave up 0 bases and J gave up 7 bases; unmatched junction bases: 2. The CDR3 spans 15 residues. Germline CDR1 is MDHEN and CDR2 is SYDVKM.